The 31 T cell receptor beta chains given below trace back to one sample, sequenced in a study of blood T cell repertoires in COVID-19. Measured with immunoSEQ multiplex PCR; TCRdb has only the in-frame clones, and not every one. The sample yields a few hundred thousand clones, roughly nine tenths seen once. Sequencing was carried out using PBMCs or T cells enriched from blood (not recorded which). The source is a woman aged 25 to 39 who had recovered from COVID-19.

The chain combines TRBV6-5 with TRBJ1-3; the D gene is possibly TRBD1 (6 bases). V lost 10 bases, J lost 2 bases, and 18 bases lay in between. This CDR3 spans 15 amino acids. Per germline, CDR1 MNHEY and CDR2 SVGAGI. The chain's CDR3 is CATLSLAGAGNTIYF. Written as DNA, the CDR3 is TGTGCCACCCTTTCCCTGGCAGGGGCTGGAAACACCATATATTTT.

The chain couples TRBV13 to TRBJ2-2; D possibly corresponds to TRBD1 (6 bases). CDR3 length equals 14 residues. V was cut by 4 bases and J by 0 bases, with 6 bases left in between. The germline gives CDR1 PRHDT, CDR2 FYEKMQ (reference sequence). In DNA, the CDR3 is TGTGCCAGCAGCTGGACAGCGAACACCGGGGAGCTGTTTTTT. Protein sequence: CASSWTANTGELFF.

This clone was picked up a small number of times. The chain recombines TRBV19 with TRBJ1-4; D not resolved. CDR1 LNHDA and CDR2 SQIVND come from the germline V gene (reference sequence). The CDR3 loop spans 13 amino acids. Between the trimmed V and J ends, which lost 6 bases and 7 bases, there was a span of 12 bases. The CDR3, as DNA: TGTGCCAGTAGATCTGAGTATAGTGAAAAACTGTTTTTT. Protein sequence: CASRSEYSEKLFF.

The chain is built from TRBV5-4 and TRBJ1-3; no clear D gene. Germline values: CDR1 SGHNT, CDR2 YYREEE (reference sequence). The CDR3 sequence is 15 residues long. The V gene lost 4 bases and the J gene lost 0 bases, with 11 bases spanning the gap. The CDR3 is CASSAGSSSGNTIYF. CDR3 in DNA: TGTGCCAGCAGCGCCGGTTCTAGCTCTGGAAACACCATATATTTT.

CDR3 residues: CASSQDVRGRGYTF. DNA of the CDR3: TGTGCCAGCAGCCAAGATGTCAGGGGGCGGGGCTACACCTTC. This chain connects TRBV3-1 (or the pseudogene TRBV3-2) to TRBJ1-2; TRBD1 matches 8 bases. Losses at the gene ends were 0 bases for V and 8 bases for J; bases not matched to a gene: 5. Germline V gives CDR1 LGHDT, CDR2 YNNKEL (reference sequence). This CDR3 comprises 14 residues.

The DNA for the CDR3 is TGTGCCAGCAGCGCCGGGACTAGCGGGACCCTGAGCACAGATACGCAGTATTTT. It specifies CASSAGTSGTLSTDTQYF. The rearrangement joins TRBV5-8 to TRBJ2-3; 13 bases line up with TRBD2. Germline values: CDR1 SGHTS, CDR2 YDEGEE. J was trimmed by 0 bases and V by 4 bases; bases with no gene match: 8. The CDR3 is 18 residues long.

The rearrangement joins TRBV9 to TRBJ2-3, with 7 positions matching TRBD2. Trimming cost V 1 base and J 6 bases; bases outside gene matches: 11. CDR3 length equals 16 residues. Germline V gene lookup returns CDR1 SGDLS and CDR2 YYNGEE. The CDR3 protein is CASSVRLAEWGDTQYF. For the CDR3, the DNA is TGTGCCAGCAGCGTAAGGCTAGCGGAGTGGGGGGATACGCAGTATTTT.

The chain recombines TRBV5-1 with TRBJ2-1; D is possibly TRBD2 (6 bases). The germline V and J ends were trimmed by 1 base and 0 bases, with 8 bases remaining between them. Germline CDR1 and CDR2: SGHRS and YFSETQ. This CDR3 region has 15 residues. This chain's CDR3 is CASSLWRDSYNEQFF. CDR3 sequence (DNA): TGCGCCAGCAGCTTGTGGCGGGACTCCTACAATGAGCAGTTCTTC.

The chain has TRBV4-1 and TRBJ1-5, with TRBD1 matching 8 bases. Germline lookup yields CDR1 MGHRA and CDR2 YSYEKL. The CDR3 extends over 17 amino acids. With V trimmed by 2 bases and J by 0 bases, 6 bases remained unmatched. This CDR3 is CASSQYQGASSNQPQHF. CDR3 nucleotide sequence: TGCGCCAGCAGCCAATATCAGGGGGCGAGTAGCAATCAGCCCCAGCATTTT.

The chain is built from TRBV5-4 and TRBJ2-5, with TRBD1 as a possible D gene (7 bases). Germline-derived CDR1 and CDR2 are SGHNT and YYREEE (reference sequence). V dropped 1 base and J dropped 4 bases, with 11 bases sitting between them. The CDR3 spans 14 residues. In nucleotides, the CDR3 is TGTGCCAGCAGCTTGAAGCAGGGGGGAGAGACCCAGTACTTC. Translating gives CASSLKQGGETQYF.

This chain uses TRBV4-1 with TRBJ2-1, with TRBD2 as a possible D gene (5 bases). With 0 bases removed from V and 2 bases from J, the gap between germline ends came to 11 bases. The CDR3 has 16 amino acids. Germline-derived CDR1 and CDR2 are MGHRA and YSYEKL. CDR3 DNA: TGCGCCAGCAGCCAAGAGGGCGGGCGACCCTACAATGAGCAGTTCTTC. Its translation: CASSQEGGRPYNEQFF.

In this sample, this clone turned up once. The gene calls are TRBV4-1 and TRBJ2-5; maybe TRBD1 (5 bases). V lost 1 base and J lost 3, with 6 bases in between. CDR3 size: 13 residues. Germline CDR1 MGHRA, CDR2 YSYEKL. In DNA, the CDR3 is TGCGCCAGCAGCCAAGTAGGGGAAGAGACCCAGTACTTC. It yields the protein CASSQVGEETQYF.

This clone appeared a few times. The chain has TRBV11-2 and TRBJ2-3; TRBD1 matches at 7 bases. Germline V gene data show CDR1 as SGHAT and CDR2 as FQNNGV. The CDR3 length is 14 residues. The trim removed 5 bases at V and 4 bases at J, leaving 6 bases unmatched. CDR3 region: CASSLDRAPDTQYF. The CDR3 DNA is TGTGCCAGCAGCCTCGACAGGGCTCCAGATACGCAGTATTTT.

This clone was counted a single time. The gene calls are TRBV11-2 and TRBJ2-7; 12 bases are a match to TRBD1. Per the germline V gene, CDR1 is SGHAT and CDR2 is FQNNGV. V dropped 5 bases and J dropped 5; count of bases not matched to a gene: 7. This CDR3 has 15 residues. The CDR3 is CASSPRGQGANEQYF. CDR3 DNA sequence: TGTGCCAGCAGCCCGCGGGGACAGGGGGCCAACGAGCAGTACTTC.

This chain connects TRBV28 to TRBJ2-7, with 10 positions matching TRBD2. This CDR3 comprises 14 residues. Germline CDR1 reads MDHEN; CDR2 reads SYDVKM. With 5 bases clipped from V and 6 bases from J, the junction kept 7 bases outside the gene matches. CDR3 sequence (DNA): TGTGCCAGCAGTGGACTAGCGGCTGCCTCCGAGCAGTACTTC. It is translated as CASSGLAAASEQYF.

The V and J genes are TRBV10-3 and TRBJ1-6, with TRBD1 identical over 9 bases. Trimming cost V 0 bases and J 9 bases; bases outside gene matches: 3. From germline, CDR1 is ENHRY and CDR2 SYGVKD. This CDR3 region has 15 residues. This chain's CDR3 is CAISESEDRGSPLHF. CDR3 bases: TGTGCCATCAGTGAGTCTGAGGACAGGGGTTCACCCCTCCACTTT.

The rearrangement links TRBV11-3 to TRBJ1-1; 9 nucleotides match TRBD1. The CDR3 has 13 residues. Unmatched junction bases numbered 1, after V lost 5 bases and J lost 3 bases. The germline V gene encodes CDR1 SGHNT and CDR2 YENEEA. The CDR3 DNA reads as TGTGCCAGCAGCCGGGACAGGGACACTGAAGCTTTCTTT. Protein product: CASSRDRDTEAFF.

V usage is TRBV7-6 and J usage is TRBJ1-4; 11 positions match TRBD1. From germline, CDR1 is SGHVS and CDR2 FNYEAQ. The trim removed 4 bases at V and 7 bases at J, leaving 14 bases unmatched. CDR3 length: 18 amino acids. CDR3 in DNA: TGTGCCAGCAGCTCACCCCCGACGGGGACAGGGGGAGGTGAAAAACTGTTTTTT. It encodes CASSSPPTGTGGGEKLFF.

The rearrangement uses TRBV13 and TRBJ2-3; unclear D gene. The germline gives CDR1 PRHDT, CDR2 FYEKMQ (reference sequence). The CDR3 loop spans 16 amino acids. Trimming pared 6 bases from V and 0 bases from J, leaving 16 bases between. Here the CDR3 reads CASSPPAAVSTDTQYF. As DNA, the CDR3 is TGTGCCAGCAGTCCCCCGGCGGCCGTCAGCACAGATACGCAGTATTTT.

The chain combines TRBV6-5 with TRBJ2-2; 12 bases fit TRBD1. The CDR3 has 15 amino acids. The J segment lost 6 bases and the V segment lost 7 bases, leaving 6 bases of the junction unmatched. The germline V gene encodes CDR1 MNHEY and CDR2 SVGAGI. CDR3 in DNA: TGTGCCAGCAATACGGGACAGGGGGCGTCCGGGGAGCTGTTTTTT. The encoded protein is CASNTGQGASGELFF.

The rearrangement links TRBV13 to TRBJ1-1; D gene ambiguous. This CDR3 contains 13 residues. Germline CDR1 is PRHDT and CDR2 is FYEKMQ (reference sequence). V was clipped by 5 bases and J by 1 base, with 8 bases between them. CDR3 in amino acids: CASSQRENTEAFF. CDR3 nucleotides: TGTGCCAGCAGCCAACGGGAGAACACTGAAGCTTTCTTT.

This clone appeared a few times. The chain couples TRBV27 to TRBJ2-2, with 9 bases lining up with TRBD1. V shed 5 bases, J shed 4 bases, and the junction held 11 bases outside the gene matches. The germline gives CDR1 MNHEY, CDR2 SMNVEV (reference sequence). The CDR3 has 17 amino acids. CDR3 in DNA: TGTGCCAGCAGTGGGGACAGGGCGGCCTGGGGCACCGGGGAGCTGTTTTTT. Translation gives CASSGDRAAWGTGELFF.

This clone was counted once. The chain links TRBV28 to TRBJ1-6; 7 positions match TRBD1. The CDR3 is made up of 15 amino acids. V dropped 4 bases and J dropped 7; count of bases not matched to a gene: 7. Germline V CDR1 and CDR2: MDHEN, SYDVKM. As DNA, the CDR3 is TGTGCCAGCAGTTACCCGGGACAGTTAAATTCACCCCTCCACTTT. Protein: CASSYPGQLNSPLHF.

The CDR3 DNA is TGTGCCAGCAGCCAACAGGGGTCTGGCTACACCTTC. This encodes CASSQQGSGYTF. The chain uses TRBV7-8 and TRBJ1-2; 7 nucleotides align to TRBD1. CDR1 and CDR2 (germline): SGHVS, FQNEAQ. The V segment lost 5 bases and the J segment 7 bases; nucleotides outside the gene matches: 4. The CDR3 has 12 residues.

This chain connects TRBV7-9 to TRBJ1-2; maybe TRBD1 (6 bases). Germline V CDR1 and CDR2: SEHNR, FQNEAQ (reference sequence). This CDR3 is 14 amino acids long. Trimming cost V 1 base and J 2 bases, with 8 bases left between them. CDR3 amino acids: CASSLGTENYGYTF. The DNA of the CDR3 is TGTGCCAGCAGCTTAGGGACAGAGAACTATGGCTACACCTTC.

This chain links TRBV12-3 or TRBV12-4 with TRBJ2-7, with a weak D call TRBD2 (5 bases). The CDR3 is 13 residues long. Trimming pared 5 bases from V and 2 bases from J, leaving 10 bases between. The CDR3 loop is CASSRGLAYEQYF. The CDR3 DNA follows: TGTGCCAGCAGTCGAGGGTTGGCCTACGAGCAGTACTTC.

This chain joins TRBV6-1 and TRBJ2-4; 8 positions agree with TRBD1. V was pared by 2 bases and J by 10 bases, with 19 bases of the junction left unmatched. Germline CDR1 and CDR2: MNHNS and SASEGT. The CDR3 has 18 amino acids. CDR3 sequence: CASSEFDRGVPKLLIQYF. The CDR3 bases are TGTGCCAGCAGTGAATTCGACAGGGGCGTCCCAAAACTTTTAATTCAGTACTTC.

The rearrangement joins TRBV28 to TRBJ1-5; D unresolved. Germline CDR1 is MDHEN and CDR2 is SYDVKM. The length of the CDR3 is 15 residues. Trimming took off 3 bases at V and 2 bases at J, with 11 bases between the two ends. For the CDR3, the DNA is TGTGCCAGCAGTTTCTTATACGGGGGCAATCAGCCCCAGCATTTT. It is translated as CASSFLYGGNQPQHF.

A word on this clone: At the DNA level, this CDR3 is encoded by other sequences in the same sample as well. The gene calls are TRBV11-2 and TRBJ2-3; TRBD2 aligns across 11 bases. Germline V gives CDR1 SGHAT, CDR2 FQNNGV. V shed 5 bases, J shed 3 bases, and the junction held 7 bases outside the gene matches. This CDR3 has 16 amino acids. CDR3 nucleotides: TGTGCCAGCAGCCTAACTAGCGGGAGTGGTACAGATACGCAGTATTTT. Protein product: CASSLTSGSGTDTQYF.

The V gene is TRBV29-1, the J gene TRBJ2-7; the match to TRBD2 covers 7 bases. The CDR3 sequence is 14 residues long. CDR1 and CDR2 (germline): SQVTM, ANQGSEA. The V gene end was trimmed by 4 bases and the J gene end by 5 bases; junction bases not matched to a gene: 11. CDR3 residues: CSVGLTGGGHEQYF. CDR3 coding DNA: TGCAGCGTTGGTCTCACGGGAGGAGGCCACGAGCAGTACTTC.

This clone appeared once. V is TRBV9 and J is TRBJ2-1, with 10 bases fitting TRBD2. The CDR3 contains 14 residues. CDR1 and CDR2 from the germline V gene are SGDLS and YYNGEE. J was trimmed by 8 bases and V by 5 bases; bases with no gene match: 7. CDR3 DNA sequence: TGTGCCAGCAGGAGCACCCTAGCGGGGGATGAGCAGTTCTTC. Amino acids: CASRSTLAGDEQFF. The full variable domain, in which reference TRBV9 and TRBJ2-1 provide the parts outside the CDR3, is DSGVTQTPKHLITATGQRVTLRCSPRSGDLSVYWYQQSLDQGLQFLIQYYNGEERAKGNILERFSAQQFPDLHSELNLSSLELGDSALYFCASRSTLAGDEQFFGPGTRLTVL.